These T cell receptor beta chains were read from a single sample in a study of cytomegalovirus exposure and HLA in healthy donors. Repertoires were generated with immunoSEQ multiplex PCR, while TCRdb's copy carries only in-frame clones and drops some. The top ten clones hold 5.5% to 6.5% of a sample with 150,000 or so clones, 80% of them seen once. Sequencing was done on a sample of PBMCs. The source of these receptors is a woman aged 40-49 years in good health and CMV-seropositive. The CDR3 runs from the conserved cysteine through the conserved F or W. D genes are given only for firm matches. Not all rows give a size; the values are once, few, many and, for expanded clones, a class.

d_call j_call clone_size v_call cdr3_nt cdr3_aa
. TRBJ2-7 once TRBV5-6 TGTGCCAGCAGCCTCACAGGGACCAGCGAGCAGTACTTC CASSLTGTSEQYF
. TRBJ2-3 . TRBV11-3 TGTGCCAGCAGCCCTCGGGTCGTCGGAGGAGATACGCAGTATTTT CASSPRVVGGDTQYF
TRBD2 TRBJ2-3 . TRBV28 TGTGCCAGCAGCTTATTGGTGGGGACTAACACAGATACGCAGTATTTT CASSLLVGTNTDTQYF
TRBD2 TRBJ2-3 once TRBV6-6 TGTGCCAGCATGGACGGTACTAGCGGGACCACGCAGTATTTT CASMDGTSGTTQYF
. TRBJ1-1 . TRBV20-1 TGCAGTGCTGCGGGAAACACTGAAGCTTTCTTT CSAAGNTEAFF
TRBD1 TRBJ1-5 . TRBV15 TGTGCCACCAGCAGAGAGGACAGGGGGAGAAGTCGGAATCAGCCCCAGCATTTT CATSREDRGRSRNQPQHF
TRBD1 TRBJ1-2 . TRBV9 TGTGCCAGCAGTCGGACAGGGGGTTTGGATGGCTACACCTTC CASSRTGGLDGYTF
TRBD1 TRBJ1-1 . TRBV30 TGTGCCTGGGCCCAGGACAGGCTTTGGACTGAAGCTTTCTTT CAWAQDRLWTEAFF
TRBD2 TRBJ2-3 . TRBV5-4 TGTGCCAGCAGCAGAGCGGGAGGGCCCTCTAGCACAGATACGCAGTATTTT CASSRAGGPSSTDTQYF
. TRBJ1-1 once TRBV10-3 TGTGCCATCAGTGAGTCGCGGGGTGATCAGCGAGCTTTCTTT CAISESRGDQRAFF
. TRBJ2-1 few TRBV7-3 TGTGCCAGCAGCTGGACAGTTAGCCCCTACAATGAGCAGTTCTTC CASSWTVSPYNEQFF
TRBD1 TRBJ1-2 . TRBV5-4 TGTGCCAGCAGCCGAATGGGACAGGGCCCCTTAGGCTACACCTTC CASSRMGQGPLGYTF
. TRBJ2-1 . TRBV6-5 TGTGCCAGCACCGGTTCGTACAATGAGCAGTTCTTC CASTGSYNEQFF
TRBD1 TRBJ2-7 . TRBV7-6 TGTGCCAGCAGCCCCGGGACAGAGGCTTACGAGCAGTACTTC CASSPGTEAYEQYF
TRBD2 TRBJ2-2 . TRBV19 TGTGCCAGTCTAGCCAGGACTAGCGGGAGAGTCAGCACCGGGGAGCTGTTTTTT CASLARTSGRVSTGELFF
TRBD2 TRBJ2-7 . TRBV10-3 TGTGCCATCAGTCGCAAGGGGCGGGGGGCCTACGAGCAGTACTTC CAISRKGRGAYEQYF
. TRBJ2-1 . TRBV7-2 TGTGCCAGCAGCGTGACTTATAGCTCCTACAATGAGCAGTTCTTC CASSVTYSSYNEQFF
TRBD1 TRBJ2-5 . TRBV5-1 TGCGCCAGCAGCCTGGGGGTGGACAGGGTCGTTGAGACCCAGTACTTC CASSLGVDRVVETQYF
TRBD2 TRBJ2-1 . TRBV5-1 TGCGCCAGCAGCTTGGCCAATTGGGTAGCGGGCAATGAGCAGTTCTTC CASSLANWVAGNEQFF
TRBD2 TRBJ2-7 . TRBV5-6 TGTGCCAGCAGCTTGGTAGAGCGGGAGTATGCCGAGCAGTACTTC CASSLVEREYAEQYF
TRBD1 TRBJ2-3 . TRBV5-8 TGTGCCAGCAGCTTCGGACAGGGGGTAGATACGCAGTATTTT CASSFGQGVDTQYF
TRBD2 TRBJ2-1 . TRBV7-6 TGTGCCAGCAGCTTAGTAGGGACTAGCGGGAGCGGGAATGAGCAGTTCTTC CASSLVGTSGSGNEQFF
. TRBJ2-7 . TRBV28 TGTGCCAGCAGTCACCCTAGGCTTGAGCAGTACTTC CASSHPRLEQYF
. TRBJ2-3 . TRBV5-1 TGCGCCAGCAGCCAGACCCGATCCAGGGGAAGGTACACAGATACGCAGTATTTT CASSQTRSRGRYTDTQYF
TRBD2 TRBJ2-3 . TRBV2 TGTGCCAGCAGTTTTACTAGCGGAAGCACAGATACGCAGTATTTT CASSFTSGSTDTQYF
. TRBJ2-5 . TRBV6-6 TGTGCCAGCAGCGGAGGGCTGGAGACCCAGTACTTC CASSGGLETQYF
. TRBJ1-6 . TRBV9 TGTGCCAGCAGCGTAGAGGACAGTTCTAATTCACCCCTCCACTTT CASSVEDSSNSPLHF
TRBD1 TRBJ1-4 few TRBV2 TGTGCCAGCATCTTGGACAGGGATGAAAAACTGTTTTTT CASILDRDEKLFF
TRBD2 TRBJ2-1 few TRBV5-1 TGCGCCAGCAGCTGGGGGACTAGCGGGAATGAGCAGTTCTTC CASSWGTSGNEQFF
. TRBJ1-1 . TRBV30 TGTGCCTGGAGTACCACCCTATTGCTGGGGAGGGGTACTGAAGCTTTCTTT CAWSTTLLLGRGTEAFF
TRBD1 TRBJ2-7 few TRBV19 TGTGCCAGTAGTATAGTAGGGGGCGCGGTTACCGAGCAGTACTTC CASSIVGGAVTEQYF
. TRBJ2-5 . TRBV9 TGTGCCAGCAGCGTAGCAAGCGGGGAGACCCAGTACTTC CASSVASGETQYF
. TRBJ2-4 . TRBV28 TGTGCCAGCAGAGGACAGTTACTAGCCAAAAACATTCAGTACTTC CASRGQLLAKNIQYF
. TRBJ1-5 few TRBV27 TGTGCCAGCAGTGTCGCAGGGTTTGTAGGCAATCAGCCCCAGCATTTT CASSVAGFVGNQPQHF
. TRBJ2-7 . TRBV28 TGTGCCAGCAGCCCAGCGGGCTCGAGCTCCTACGAGCAGTACTTC CASSPAGSSSYEQYF
. TRBJ2-5 once TRBV7-9 TGTGCCAGCAGCTTACGGCGGGATGATTACCAAGAGACCCAGTACTTC CASSLRRDDYQETQYF
TRBD1 TRBJ1-5 . TRBV27 TGTGCCAGCAGTTCCCGTGGGGCGTATGGGACAGATAATCAGCCCCAGCATTTT CASSSRGAYGTDNQPQHF
TRBD1 TRBJ2-1 . TRBV10-1 TGCGCCAGCAGTGAGTCCGGGACAGGGTACAATGAGCAGTTCTTC CASSESGTGYNEQFF
TRBD2 TRBJ2-7 . TRBV19 TGTGCCAGTAGTCTAGCGGGAGGGCCTACCGAGCAGTACTTC CASSLAGGPTEQYF
TRBD1 TRBJ1-1 . TRBV29-1 TGCAGCGCTTTGGGGACAGGAATTGAAGCTTTCTTT CSALGTGIEAFF
TRBD2 TRBJ2-1 few TRBV19 TGTGCCAGTAGTGTCCCGGGACTAGCGGGAGTCGGTGAGCAGTTCTTC CASSVPGLAGVGEQFF
. TRBJ1-2 . TRBV28 TGTGCCAGCAGTTCGGATCCTGGGCTCGGCTACACCTTC CASSSDPGLGYTF
TRBD1 TRBJ1-2 . TRBV11-2 TGTGCCAGCAGCCTCGGCACAGGGGGCGGCTATGGCTACACCTTC CASSLGTGGGYGYTF
TRBD2 TRBJ2-3 . TRBV10-3 TGTGCCATCAGTTTAACTAGCGGGGGCACAGATACGCAGTATTTT CAISLTSGGTDTQYF
. TRBJ2-1 . TRBV14 TGTGCCAGCAGCCATATGACAGGGGGGACTAGCGTCTACAATGAGCAGTTCTTC CASSHMTGGTSVYNEQFF
. TRBJ1-3 once TRBV19 TGTGCCAGTAGTATAGGCGGCGGCTCTGGAAACACCATATATTTT CASSIGGGSGNTIYF
. TRBJ1-2 once TRBV27 TGTGCCAGCAGTTCAGGGGCTTCGGGAGGCTACACCTTC CASSSGASGGYTF
TRBD2 TRBJ2-3 . TRBV15 TGTGCCACCAGCAGATTTTCTGAGCTAGCGGGAGGCACAGATACGCAGTATTTT CATSRFSELAGGTDTQYF
TRBD1 TRBJ2-3 . TRBV7-6 TGTGCCAGCAGCCTGGGGACAGGTGGGAGCACAGATACGCAGTATTTT CASSLGTGGSTDTQYF
TRBD2 TRBJ2-1 . TRBV27 TGTGCCAGCAGTTTCCTTGGACTAGCGATGAGCTCCTACAATGAGCAGTTCTTC CASSFLGLAMSSYNEQFF